The 2 T cell receptor beta chains in this list originate from one sample, sequenced in a study of T-cell reconstitution after alpha-beta-depleted transplantation in children. TCRbeta library construction was performed incorporating unique molecular identifiers. TCRdb re-derived calls from the PCR reads in MiXCR, one entry per CDR3 protein. The sample has approximately 1,000,000 distinct CDR3 sequences, about 29% seen once. The sequencing here drew on PBMCs, mostly from graft donor cells, taken 360 days after TCRalphabeta/CD19-depleted stem cell transplant. The receptors originated from a boy under two years old who had a stem cell transplant for SCID, so the T cells may come from the graft donor.

This clonotype has ten or more counts. The CDR3 region has the DNA TGTGCCAGCAGTGCGGCACACCACCGGATCGAGCAGTTCTTC. Its translation: CASSAAHHRIEQFF. The chain employs TRBV2 and TRBJ2-1; D is ambiguous. Trimming pared 4 bases from V and 10 bases from J, leaving 17 bases between. There are 14 residues in the CDR3. CDR1 and CDR2 from the germline V gene are SNHLY and FYNNEI.

The chain combines TRBV5-1 with TRBJ2-1; the D is unclear. CDR3 size: 17 residues. The V gene's germline CDR1 is SGHRS and CDR2 YFSETQ. The V gene lost 0 bases and the J gene lost 3 bases, with 16 bases spanning the gap. This CDR3 reads CASSLAEVYSNYNEQFF. The DNA of the CDR3 is TGCGCCAGCAGCTTGGCAGAAGTATACTCAAACTACAATGAGCAGTTCTTC.